The entry that follows covers one T cell receptor (beta chain) sequence. Using immunoSEQ multiplex PCR, the repertoire was profiled, and TCRdb retains in-frame clones only, with some absent. The sample yields around 250,000 clones, more than 85% seen once. Germline V gene lookup returns CDR1 GTSNPN and CDR2 SVGIG (reference sequence). The J segment lost 1 base and the V segment lost 4 bases, leaving 6 bases of the junction unmatched. The CDR3 is made up of 14 amino acids. The entry originates in a study of blood T cell repertoires in COVID-19. The overall study: PBMCs, B-cell-depleted T cells, or T cells were the source of the cDNA or gDNA that made up the material.

This chain uses TRBV30 with TRBJ1-1; 7 nucleotides agree with TRBD1. Sequencing was performed on PBMCs or T cells enriched from blood (not recorded which). The clonotype comes from a woman between 25 and 40 years old who had recovered from COVID-19. CDR3 in amino acids: CAWTLGQWNTEAFF. CDR3 nucleotides: TGTGCCTGGACCCTGGGACAGTGGAACACTGAAGCTTTCTTT.